The 17 T cell receptor beta chains listed next were all sequenced from one sample in a study of blood T cell repertoires in COVID-19. Profiling relied on immunoSEQ multiplex PCR, and the TCRdb table lists in-frame clones only, not all of them. This table holds 140,000 to 150,000 clones, 81% found once. The sample consisted of peripheral blood. These receptors all come from a human donor in a cohort sampled during active COVID-19.

The chain couples TRBV7-9 to TRBJ2-6; possible D gene TRBD1, 6 bases. The germline CDR1 and CDR2 sequences are SEHNR and FQNEAQ (reference sequence). This CDR3 has 17 amino acids. V gave up 5 bases and J gave up 2 bases, with 16 bases separating them. The DNA of the CDR3 is TGTGCCAGCAGCCCCCCCGCCTGGACAGCTGGGGCCAACGTCCTGACTTTC. This sequence encodes CASSPPAWTAGANVLTF.

The CDR3 sequence: CASSFPQTLGTGQRTQYF. As DNA, the CDR3 is TGTGCCAGCAGCTTTCCACAAACCCTCGGGACAGGGCAGCGGACCCAGTACTTC. V is TRBV7-2 and J is TRBJ2-5, with TRBD1 matching over 9 bases. J lost 7 bases, V lost 3 bases, and 18 bases had no gene match. CDR3 length: 18 residues. Per germline, CDR1 SGHTA and CDR2 FQGNSA.

Ten or more counts support this clone. The V gene is TRBV4-2, the J gene TRBJ1-4; D remains unclear. The ends were cut back, 0 bases at V and 4 bases at J, with 6 bases in the middle. The CDR3 is 14 amino acids. Germline lookup yields CDR1 LGHNA and CDR2 YNFKEQ. The CDR3 loop is CASSQERNNEKLFF. The DNA for the CDR3 is TGTGCCAGCAGCCAAGAGCGGAATAATGAAAAACTGTTTTTT.

V gene TRBV12-3 or TRBV12-4 combines with J gene TRBJ2-5, with 7 bases matching TRBD2. J lost 2 bases, V lost 6 bases, and 3 bases had no gene match. CDR3 length: 13 amino acids. CDR3 coding DNA: TGTGCCAGCAGCCTAGCGGAGCAAGAGACCCAGTACTTC. This sequence encodes CASSLAEQETQYF.

The chain carries TRBV5-5 and TRBJ1-1, with D possibly being TRBD1 (5 bases). Germline V CDR1 and CDR2: SGHKS, YYEKEE (reference sequence). The V end lost 0 bases, the J end lost 4 bases, and 10 bases lay between the germline ends. The CDR3 is made up of 14 amino acids. In DNA form, the CDR3 reads TGTGCCAGCAGCTTGGCTAGGGGTGGCACTGAAGCTTTCTTT. This gives the protein CASSLARGGTEAFF.

The chain has TRBV6-2 or TRBV6-3 and TRBJ2-7, with TRBD2 matching 7 bases. The V segment lost 5 bases and the J segment 3 bases; nucleotides outside the gene matches: 7. The germline gives CDR1 MNHEY, CDR2 SVGEGT. The CDR3 extends over 14 amino acids. The chain's CDR3 is CASSTRDYLYEQYF. CDR3 DNA sequence: TGTGCCAGCAGTACCCGGGACTACCTCTACGAGCAGTACTTC.

V is TRBV4-1 and J is TRBJ2-5; D ambiguous. Trimming shortened V by 1 base and J by 5 bases, and 20 bases separated the two germline ends. This CDR3 comprises 17 residues. The germline CDR1 and CDR2 sequences are MGHRA and YSYEKL. The chain's CDR3 is CASSQALGALYPETQYF. The CDR3 coding sequence is TGCGCCAGCAGCCAAGCCCTTGGAGCGCTATACCCCGAGACCCAGTACTTC.

The chain employs TRBV10-3 and TRBJ2-3; a weak D match, TRBD2 (5 bases). This CDR3 comprises 18 residues. Germline lookup yields CDR1 ENHRY and CDR2 SYGVKD. With 2 bases removed from V and 2 bases from J, the gap between germline ends came to 20 bases. In DNA form, the CDR3 reads TGTGCCATCAGTGAGACCCGGACTCACCACGATTTCACAGATACGCAGTATTTT. It encodes CAISETRTHHDFTDTQYF.

V gene TRBV4-1 combines with J gene TRBJ1-2; 9 nucleotides match TRBD1. The V gene end was trimmed by 4 bases and the J gene end by 7 bases; junction bases not matched to a gene: 7. CDR3 size: 14 residues. The germline gives CDR1 MGHRA, CDR2 YSYEKL. The CDR3, as DNA: TGCGCCAGCAGCCCCGAGGACAGGGGTGTTGGCTACACCTTC. This gives the protein CASSPEDRGVGYTF.

This clone appeared a single time. The chain uses TRBV24-1 and TRBJ2-1; 8 bases fit TRBD2. The CDR3 consists of 15 residues. Trimming cost V 2 bases and J 7 bases; bases outside gene matches: 6. Germline V CDR1 and CDR2: KGHDR, SFDVKD. DNA of the CDR3: TGTGCCACCAGTGATTATAATAGCGGGACGAATGAGCAGTTCTTC. As protein: CATSDYNSGTNEQFF.

The gene calls are TRBV9 and TRBJ1-4; 7 bases map to TRBD1. Germline V gene lookup returns CDR1 SGDLS and CDR2 YYNGEE. V was clipped by 4 bases and J by 8 bases; unmatched bases: 14. This CDR3 contains 16 residues. Written as DNA, the CDR3 is TGTGCCAGCAGCCCTTCGCCAGGGACAGTAGGAGAAAAACTGTTTTTT. Translation gives CASSPSPGTVGEKLFF.

The chain is built from TRBV7-2 and TRBJ2-4, with 11 bases that match TRBD2. V gave up 7 bases and J gave up 10 bases; unmatched junction bases: 6. The CDR3 has 13 amino acids. The germline V gene has CDR1 SGHTA and CDR2 FQGNSA. For the CDR3, the DNA is TGTGCCAGCAACCCCCGGACTAGCGGGATTCAGTACTTC. The encoded protein is CASNPRTSGIQYF.

The chain uses TRBV7-9 and TRBJ2-1; a possible D gene is TRBD2 (6 bases). Germline V gene lookup returns CDR1 SEHNR and CDR2 FQNEAQ (reference sequence). The CDR3 is 12 residues long. Trimming removed 9 bases at V and 6 bases at J, with 12 bases between. DNA of the CDR3: TGTGCCAGTTCGGGGGAGGTCAATGAGCAGTTCTTC. Translated: CASSGEVNEQFF.

This chain links TRBV9 with TRBJ2-5, with a weak D call TRBD1 (7 bases). The CDR3 spans 14 residues. V dropped 2 bases and J dropped 4 bases, with 12 bases sitting between them. Germline lookup yields CDR1 SGDLS and CDR2 YYNGEE. This CDR3 is CASSVGQGGETQYF. CDR3 in DNA: TGTGCCAGCAGCGTGGGGCAGGGGGGAGAGACCCAGTACTTC.

The chain couples TRBV6-2 or TRBV6-3 to TRBJ1-5, with TRBD1 as a possible D gene (6 bases). The V end was cut by 6 bases, the J end by 6 bases, with 12 bases between. CDR3 length: 13 residues. Germline assignment: CDR1 MNHEY and CDR2 SVGEGT. CDR3: CASSLQGAQPQHF. CDR3 DNA sequence: TGTGCCAGCAGCTTACAGGGCGCTCAGCCCCAGCATTTT.

V is TRBV6-2 or TRBV6-3 and J is TRBJ2-3, with 13 nucleotides matching TRBD2. Germline V gives CDR1 MNHEY, CDR2 SVGEGT. Trimming at V came to 7 bases and at J to 2 bases, leaving 6 bases not matched to a gene. CDR3 length: 16 residues. CDR3 residues: CASTPTSGRTTDTQYF. In nucleotides, the CDR3 is TGTGCCAGCACCCCGACTAGCGGGAGGACCACAGATACGCAGTATTTT.

The rearrangement links TRBV18 to TRBJ2-7, with TRBD2 matching over 12 bases. V dropped 0 bases and J dropped 7; count of bases not matched to a gene: 4. Per germline, CDR1 KGHSH and CDR2 LQKENI. CDR3 length: 15 residues. The CDR3: CASSPPSLAGGEQYF. CDR3 bases: TGTGCCAGCTCACCACCGTCTCTAGCGGGAGGGGAGCAGTACTTC.